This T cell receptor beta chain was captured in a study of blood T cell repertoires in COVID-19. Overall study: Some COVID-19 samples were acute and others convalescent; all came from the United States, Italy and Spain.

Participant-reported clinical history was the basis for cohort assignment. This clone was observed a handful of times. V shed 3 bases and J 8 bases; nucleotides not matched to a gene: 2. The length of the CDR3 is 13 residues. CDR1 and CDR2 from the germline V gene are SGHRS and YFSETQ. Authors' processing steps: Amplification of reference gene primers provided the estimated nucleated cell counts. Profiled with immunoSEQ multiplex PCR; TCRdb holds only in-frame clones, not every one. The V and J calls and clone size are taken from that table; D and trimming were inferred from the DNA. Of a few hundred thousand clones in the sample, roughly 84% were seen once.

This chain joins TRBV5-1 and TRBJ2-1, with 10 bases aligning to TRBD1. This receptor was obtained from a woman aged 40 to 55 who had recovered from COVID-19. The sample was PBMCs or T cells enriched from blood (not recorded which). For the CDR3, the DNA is TGCGCCAGCAGCTCCGGGACAGGGGATGAGCAGTTCTTC. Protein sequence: CASSSGTGDEQFF. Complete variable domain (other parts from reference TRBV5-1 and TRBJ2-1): KAGVTQTPRYLIKTRGQQVTLSCSPISGHRSVSWYQQTPGQGLQFLFEYFSETQRNKGNFPGRFSGRQFSNSRSEMNVSTLELGDSALYLCASSSGTGDEQFFGPGTRLTVL.